Presented here are 5 T cell receptor beta chains from one specimen sequenced in a study of vaccination and CD4 T cells after COVID-19 (dated 2022 in TCRdb). Antigen specificity for these receptors is unknown. The treatment or condition label on this specimen signifies: roughly 11-day PBMC culture with coronavirus spike peptide pools or control peptides (ViraFEST assay). The protocol used for the library was PCR. TCRdb records Illumina iSeq 100 as the sequencer. At the Johns Hopkins FTIC core, DNA from the cultured CD4+ T cells underwent TCR sequencing with the Oncomine TCR Beta short-read assay. TCRdb itself trimmed the public reads at Q25 with fastp, ran MiXCR and retained productive beta chains. Identical CDR3 proteins give one entry, which carries the most common genes and DNA. The sample table holds around 20,000 distinct CDR3 sequences, of which 26% were seen once. Under 13% of the sample lies in the top ten.

The sequenced material came from cultured CD4+ T cells from blood. Receptors were obtained from a human donor with COVID-19.

The chain carries TRBV6-5 and TRBJ1-1, with D possibly matching TRBD1 (5 bases). The CDR3 has 14 amino acids. Germline V gene data show CDR1 as MNHEY and CDR2 as SVGAGI. Trimming left V 4 bases short and J 4 bases short, with 13 bases between. The CDR3 loop is CASSSRRDGTEAFF. CDR3 nucleotides: TGTGCCAGCAGTTCGCGCCGGGACGGCACTGAAGCTTTCTTT.

This clonotype appeared a few times. The genes are TRBV27 and TRBJ2-2; D gene ambiguous. V dropped 6 bases and J dropped 5 bases, with 10 bases sitting between them. Germline CDR1 is MNHEY and CDR2 is SMNVEV (reference sequence). This CDR3 is built from 13 residues. CDR3 in amino acids: CASSSELTGELFF. For the CDR3, the DNA is TGTGCCAGCAGCTCGGAGCTGACCGGGGAGCTGTTTTTT.

This chain connects TRBV2 to TRBJ1-6, with 11 positions matching TRBD1. J lost 9 bases, V lost 6 bases, and 7 bases had no gene match. Germline V gives CDR1 SNHLY, CDR2 FYNNEI. The CDR3 consists of 15 residues. CDR3 sequence (DNA): TGTGCCAGCAGGGGACAGGGGGATAAAGGTTCACCCCTCCACTTT. Translating gives CASRGQGDKGSPLHF.

The chain employs TRBV29-1 and TRBJ2-4; D remains ambiguous. V gave up 7 bases and J gave up 3 bases, with 13 bases separating them. Germline V gene lookup returns CDR1 SQVTM and CDR2 ANQGSEA. The CDR3 extends over 13 amino acids. The CDR3 region has the DNA TGCAGCGCCCGCCGAGCTGACAAAAACATTCAGTACTTC. Protein sequence: CSARRADKNIQYF.

Only a few counts were recorded for this clonotype. The chain couples TRBV19 to TRBJ1-2; TRBD1 agrees at 7 bases. CDR1 and CDR2 from the germline V gene are LNHDA and SQIVND (reference sequence). The V segment lost 6 bases and the J segment 2 bases; nucleotides outside the gene matches: 6. The CDR3 is 14 residues long. CDR3 loop: CASRGGGANYGYTF. DNA for the CDR3: TGTGCCAGTAGAGGGGGCGGGGCGAACTATGGCTACACCTTC.